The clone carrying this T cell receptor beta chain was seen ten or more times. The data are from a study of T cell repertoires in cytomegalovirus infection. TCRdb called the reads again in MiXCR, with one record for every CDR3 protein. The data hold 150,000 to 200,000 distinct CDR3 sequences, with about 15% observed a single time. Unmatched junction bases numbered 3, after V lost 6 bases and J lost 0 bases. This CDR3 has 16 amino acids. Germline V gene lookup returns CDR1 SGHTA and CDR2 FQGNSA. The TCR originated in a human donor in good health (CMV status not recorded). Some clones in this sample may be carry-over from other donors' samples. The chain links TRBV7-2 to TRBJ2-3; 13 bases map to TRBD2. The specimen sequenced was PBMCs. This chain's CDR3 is CASRTLAGGSTDTQYF. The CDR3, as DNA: TGTGCCAGCAGAACACTAGCGGGAGGGAGCACAGATACGCAGTATTTT.